The clone carrying this T cell receptor (beta chain) was counted at least ten times. TCR beta CDR3 region amplification was performed from RNA transcripts. The TCR CDR3 was amplified in a first-round RT-PCR using the HTBI primer set. MiXCR, run by TCRdb on the multiplex PCR reads, gives a single entry per CDR3 protein. The sample carries about 560,000 distinct CDR3 sequences, approximately 15% recorded once. The CDR3 totals 12 residues. V shed 6 bases and J shed 3 bases, with 10 bases lying between them. From germline, CDR1 is DFQATT and CDR2 SNEGSKA (reference sequence). The sample belongs to a study of T cells in Graves' hyperthyroidism and ophthalmopathy. Diagnosing involved the use of clinical symptoms, serum thyroxine and TRAb, thyroid ultrasound and orbital computed tomography.

This chain joins TRBV20-1 and TRBJ2-3; no reliable D call. The TCR originated in a woman aged 18 to 35 with Graves' hyperthyroidism. The sequenced sample consisted of blood. As DNA, the CDR3 is TGCAGTGCGCAACAGTATACAGATACGCAGTATTTT. As protein: CSAQQYTDTQYF.